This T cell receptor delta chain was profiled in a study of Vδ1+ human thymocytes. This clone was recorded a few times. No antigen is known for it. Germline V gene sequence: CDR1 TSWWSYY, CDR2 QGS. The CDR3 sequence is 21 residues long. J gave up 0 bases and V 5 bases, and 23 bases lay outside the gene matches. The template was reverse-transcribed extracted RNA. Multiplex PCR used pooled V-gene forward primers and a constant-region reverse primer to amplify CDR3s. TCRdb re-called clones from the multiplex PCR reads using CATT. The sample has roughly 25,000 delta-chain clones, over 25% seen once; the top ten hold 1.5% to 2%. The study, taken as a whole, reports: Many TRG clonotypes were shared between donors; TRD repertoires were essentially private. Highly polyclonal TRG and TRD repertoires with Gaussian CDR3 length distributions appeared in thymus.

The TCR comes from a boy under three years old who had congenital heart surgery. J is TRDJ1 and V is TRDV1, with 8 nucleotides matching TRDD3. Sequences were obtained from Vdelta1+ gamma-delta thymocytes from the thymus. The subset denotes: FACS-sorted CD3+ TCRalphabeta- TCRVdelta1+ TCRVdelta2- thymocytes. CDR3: CALGNRPSANWGPRDTDKLIF. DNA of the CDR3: TGTGCTCTTGGGAACCGGCCTTCCGCAAACTGGGGGCCTCGGGACACCGATAAACTCATCTTT.